This T cell receptor (beta chain) is from a study of OX40 agonist ivuxolimab in advanced cancers. About the research overall: The drug used for patients, ivuxolimab, was an agonistic anti-OX40 (CD134) antibody. Three patients, one with hepatocellular carcinoma and two with cutaneous melanoma, achieved partial responses. Study-level points and caveats: Both CD4+ and CD8+ T cell populations in blood had undergone clonal expansion by week 6 at 0.1 to 3.0 mg/kg. No determination was made of the antigen specificity of the expanded peripheral T cells.

Trimming stripped 6 bases from V and 0 bases from J, with 11 bases between. CDR3 length: 14 residues. CDR1 and CDR2 from the germline V gene are LNHDA and SQIVND (reference sequence). Concerning this clone: What it recognizes is unknown.

Sequencing was performed with immunoSEQ multiplex PCR; in TCRdb, only in-frame clones are kept and a portion is missing. The table records approximately 81,000 clones, 85% to 95% of them present only once. The chain recombines TRBV19 with TRBJ1-1; unclear D gene. The receptor's source is an adult with an advanced solid tumor such as melanoma, head and neck, liver or kidney cancer. The sample consisted of CD4+ or CD8+ T cells sorted from blood, taken in a trial of the OX40 agonist ivuxolimab. CDR3 in DNA: TGTGCCAGTAGAGAAGGGCTTCTGAACACTGAAGCTTTCTTT. Its protein product is CASREGLLNTEAFF.